The rows below give T cell receptor beta chains drawn from one sample of a study of patients and donors after allogeneic stem cell transplantation. TCRdb used MiXCR to reprocess the RT-PCR reads, holding one entry per CDR3 protein. The data hold 70,000 to 85,000 distinct CDR3 sequences, with 26% observed a single time. Source material: blood, either unsorted or a sorted T cell fraction (not recorded which). All receptors derive from a human donor who was either an allogeneic HSCT recipient or a stem cell or donor lymphocyte infusion donor (not recorded which). It is not recorded whose cells these are; they may come from a transplant donor. Both conserved end residues are part of each CDR3. The order of the fields is D gene, V gene, J gene, CDR3 protein. D genes are given only for firm matches.

D gene: .; V gene: TRBV12-3/TRBV12-4; J gene: TRBJ2-1; CDR3 protein: CASSLMAPNEQFF
D gene: TRBD1; V gene: TRBV7-2; J gene: TRBJ1-4; CDR3 protein: CASSLPPGGLNEKLFF
D gene: .; V gene: TRBV7-9; J gene: TRBJ2-1; CDR3 protein: CASSLEQAERSYNEQFF
D gene: .; V gene: TRBV10-3; J gene: TRBJ2-1; CDR3 protein: CAIKGVSYNEQFF
D gene: TRBD1; V gene: TRBV5-6; J gene: TRBJ1-2; CDR3 protein: CASSRLTGVGYTF
D gene: TRBD2; V gene: TRBV7-9; J gene: TRBJ2-1; CDR3 protein: CASSLGPGLASYNEQFF
D gene: TRBD2; V gene: TRBV6-2/TRBV6-3; J gene: TRBJ2-4; CDR3 protein: CASSYRTSGGLLAKNIQYF
D gene: .; V gene: TRBV7-2; J gene: TRBJ1-1; CDR3 protein: CASRTLQGGGRAFF
D gene: .; V gene: TRBV12-3/TRBV12-4; J gene: TRBJ2-5; CDR3 protein: CASSPWAGTQYF
D gene: .; V gene: TRBV5-6; J gene: TRBJ2-7; CDR3 protein: CASSDFDTAEQYF
D gene: .; V gene: TRBV27; J gene: TRBJ1-1; CDR3 protein: CASSPSIGTEAFF
D gene: TRBD2; V gene: TRBV4-2; J gene: TRBJ2-2; CDR3 protein: CASSQDLAGALGELFF
D gene: .; V gene: TRBV4-2; J gene: TRBJ1-4; CDR3 protein: CASSQVRTTNEKLFF
D gene: .; V gene: TRBV3-1; J gene: TRBJ2-1; CDR3 protein: CASSQDSEQFF
D gene: .; V gene: TRBV29-1; J gene: TRBJ2-1; CDR3 protein: CSVEVGQYNEQFF
D gene: .; V gene: TRBV12-3/TRBV12-4; J gene: TRBJ2-6; CDR3 protein: CASLITSGSGANVLTF
D gene: .; V gene: TRBV7-6; J gene: TRBJ2-1; CDR3 protein: CASSLIRSGLDEQFF
D gene: .; V gene: TRBV7-2; J gene: TRBJ2-3; CDR3 protein: CASSHRLQGATDTQYF
D gene: TRBD1; V gene: TRBV20-1; J gene: TRBJ2-3; CDR3 protein: CSAAGQGGTDTQYF
D gene: TRBD1; V gene: TRBV5-1; J gene: TRBJ1-3; CDR3 protein: CASSPDRAGNTIYF
D gene: .; V gene: TRBV6-2/TRBV6-3; J gene: TRBJ2-3; CDR3 protein: CASRGSGDTQYF
D gene: TRBD1; V gene: TRBV7-6; J gene: TRBJ1-1; CDR3 protein: CASSLWTGSLTEAFF
D gene: .; V gene: TRBV6-2/TRBV6-3; J gene: TRBJ1-5; CDR3 protein: CATGHFSNQPQHF
D gene: .; V gene: TRBV5-1; J gene: TRBJ1-2; CDR3 protein: CASSSGDLNYGYTF
D gene: TRBD1; V gene: TRBV30; J gene: TRBJ1-2; CDR3 protein: CAWSIAGGADYGYTF
D gene: .; V gene: TRBV29-1; J gene: TRBJ1-2; CDR3 protein: CSVDGVRQYGYTF
D gene: .; V gene: TRBV19; J gene: TRBJ2-1; CDR3 protein: CASSRELGSSYNEQFF
D gene: .; V gene: TRBV11-2; J gene: TRBJ2-1; CDR3 protein: CASSLRVF
D gene: .; V gene: TRBV5-1; J gene: TRBJ1-2; CDR3 protein: CASSFDQGSSYGYTF
D gene: TRBD1; V gene: TRBV7-9; J gene: TRBJ1-1; CDR3 protein: CASSTQGATEAFF
D gene: TRBD2; V gene: TRBV20-1; J gene: TRBJ2-2; CDR3 protein: CSARALAGGPNTGELFF
D gene: .; V gene: TRBV12-3/TRBV12-4; J gene: TRBJ2-3; CDR3 protein: CASRDTNTDTQYF
D gene: .; V gene: TRBV7-8; J gene: TRBJ1-1; CDR3 protein: CASSLLGVTEAFF
D gene: .; V gene: TRBV2; J gene: TRBJ2-7; CDR3 protein: CASSGIREQYF
D gene: TRBD1; V gene: TRBV6-5; J gene: TRBJ1-2; CDR3 protein: CASSFTGQLPLFGYTF
D gene: .; V gene: TRBV7-3; J gene: TRBJ2-3; CDR3 protein: CASSPLAKSTDTQYF
D gene: .; V gene: TRBV7-9; J gene: TRBJ2-7; CDR3 protein: CASSEDTYEQYF
D gene: .; V gene: TRBV10-3; J gene: TRBJ1-2; CDR3 protein: CAIKNGYTF
D gene: .; V gene: TRBV14; J gene: TRBJ1-2; CDR3 protein: CASSRIAGSYGYTF
D gene: TRBD1; V gene: TRBV7-2; J gene: TRBJ2-3; CDR3 protein: CASSPLRDRGQDTQYF
D gene: TRBD2; V gene: TRBV6-2/TRBV6-3; J gene: TRBJ2-5; CDR3 protein: CASSYSTSGRRGYQETQYF